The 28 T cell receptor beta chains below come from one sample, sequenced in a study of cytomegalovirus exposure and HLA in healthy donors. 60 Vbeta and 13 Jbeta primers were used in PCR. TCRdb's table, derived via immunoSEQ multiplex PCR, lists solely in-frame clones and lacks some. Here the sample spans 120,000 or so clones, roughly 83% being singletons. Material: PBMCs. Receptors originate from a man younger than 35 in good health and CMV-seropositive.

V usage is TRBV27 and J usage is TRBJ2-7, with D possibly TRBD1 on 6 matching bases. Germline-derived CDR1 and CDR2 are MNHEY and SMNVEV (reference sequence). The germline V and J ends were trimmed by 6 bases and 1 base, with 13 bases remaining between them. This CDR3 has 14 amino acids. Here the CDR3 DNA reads TGTGCCAGCAGCCTACAAGGACAGTCCTACGAGCAGTACTTC. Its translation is CASSLQGQSYEQYF.

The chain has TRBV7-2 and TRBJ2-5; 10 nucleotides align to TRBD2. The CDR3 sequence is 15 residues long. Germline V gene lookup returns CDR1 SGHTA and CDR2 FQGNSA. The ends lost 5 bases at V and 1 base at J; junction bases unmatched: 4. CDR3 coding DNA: TGTGCCAGCAGCCCTAGCGGGGGAGTCCAAGAGACCCAGTACTTC. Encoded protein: CASSPSGGVQETQYF.

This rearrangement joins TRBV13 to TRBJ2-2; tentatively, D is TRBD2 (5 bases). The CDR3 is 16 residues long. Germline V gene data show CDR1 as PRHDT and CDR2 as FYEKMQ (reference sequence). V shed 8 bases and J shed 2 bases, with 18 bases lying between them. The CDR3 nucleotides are TGTGCCAGCGGCCCCTGGAGCGGAAAAAACACCGGGGAGCTGTTTTTT. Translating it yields CASGPWSGKNTGELFF.

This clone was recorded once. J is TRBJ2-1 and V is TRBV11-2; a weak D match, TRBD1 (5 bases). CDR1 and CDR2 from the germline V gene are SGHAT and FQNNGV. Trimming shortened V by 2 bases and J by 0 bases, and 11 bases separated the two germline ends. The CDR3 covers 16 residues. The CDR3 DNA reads TGTGCCAGCAGCTTACGGCAGGGCCGCTCCTACAATGAGCAGTTCTTC. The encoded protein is CASSLRQGRSYNEQFF.

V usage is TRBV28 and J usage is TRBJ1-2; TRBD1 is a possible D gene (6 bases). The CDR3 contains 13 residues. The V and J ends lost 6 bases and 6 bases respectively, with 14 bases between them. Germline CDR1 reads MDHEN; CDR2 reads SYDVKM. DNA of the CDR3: TGTGCCAGCAGATACAGGGCAATAGATGGCTACACCTTC. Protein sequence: CASRYRAIDGYTF.

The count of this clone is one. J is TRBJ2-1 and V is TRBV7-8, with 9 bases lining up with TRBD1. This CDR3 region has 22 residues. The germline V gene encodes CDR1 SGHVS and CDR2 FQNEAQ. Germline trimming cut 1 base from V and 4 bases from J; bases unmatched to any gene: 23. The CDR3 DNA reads TGTGCCAGCAGCTTAGACAGGGGGCGCTGGAATAGAGACCCTGGGGAATACAATGAGCAGTTCTTC. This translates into CASSLDRGRWNRDPGEYNEQFF.

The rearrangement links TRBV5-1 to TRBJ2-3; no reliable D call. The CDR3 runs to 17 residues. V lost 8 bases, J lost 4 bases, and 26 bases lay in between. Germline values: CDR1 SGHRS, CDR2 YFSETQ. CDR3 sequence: CASSVRHGGISADTQYF. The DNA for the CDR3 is TGCGCCAGTTCGGTGAGGCATGGCGGTATTTCGGCAGATACGCAGTATTTT.

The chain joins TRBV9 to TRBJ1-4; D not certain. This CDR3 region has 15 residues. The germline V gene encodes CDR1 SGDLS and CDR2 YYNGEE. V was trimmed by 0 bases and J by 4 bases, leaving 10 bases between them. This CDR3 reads CASSVEAGLNEKLFF. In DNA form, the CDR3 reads TGTGCCAGCAGCGTAGAGGCAGGTCTTAATGAAAAACTGTTTTTT.

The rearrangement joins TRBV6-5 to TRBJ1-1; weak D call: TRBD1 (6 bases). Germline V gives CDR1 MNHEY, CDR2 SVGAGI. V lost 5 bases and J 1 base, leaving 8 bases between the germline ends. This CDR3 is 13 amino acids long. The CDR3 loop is CASSPGQNTEAFF. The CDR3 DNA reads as TGTGCCAGCAGTCCGGGACAGAACACTGAAGCTTTCTTT.

In DNA, the CDR3 is TGTAGTTGCGACAATTCCTACGAGCAGTACTTC. This encodes CSCDNSYEQYF. This sequence joins TRBV30 and TRBJ2-7, with D uncertain. Per the germline V gene, CDR1 is GTSNPN and CDR2 is SVGIG (reference sequence). The CDR3 has 11 residues.

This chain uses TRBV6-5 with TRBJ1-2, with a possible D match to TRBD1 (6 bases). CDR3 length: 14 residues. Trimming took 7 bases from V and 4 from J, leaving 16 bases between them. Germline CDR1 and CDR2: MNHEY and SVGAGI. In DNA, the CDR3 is TGTGCCAGCAATCCAAAGACAGGCTCCTATGGCTACACCTTC. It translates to CASNPKTGSYGYTF.

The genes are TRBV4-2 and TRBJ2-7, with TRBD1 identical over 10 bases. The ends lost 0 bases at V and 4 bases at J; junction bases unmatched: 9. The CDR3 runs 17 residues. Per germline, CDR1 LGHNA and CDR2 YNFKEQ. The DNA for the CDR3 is TGTGCCAGCAGCCAAGAAGGCGGGACAGGGGTATCGTACGAGCAGTACTTC. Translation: CASSQEGGTGVSYEQYF.

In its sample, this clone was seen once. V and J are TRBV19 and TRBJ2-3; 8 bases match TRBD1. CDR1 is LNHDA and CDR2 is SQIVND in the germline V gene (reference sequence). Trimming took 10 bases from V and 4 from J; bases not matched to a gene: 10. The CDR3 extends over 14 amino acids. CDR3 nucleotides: TGTGCCACCAAGACAGGGGCCTACGCAGATACGCAGTATTTT. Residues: CATKTGAYADTQYF.

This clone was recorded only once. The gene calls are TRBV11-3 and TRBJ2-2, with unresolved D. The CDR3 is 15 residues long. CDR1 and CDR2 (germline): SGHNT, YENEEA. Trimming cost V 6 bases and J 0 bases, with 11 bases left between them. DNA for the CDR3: TGTGCCAGCAGTCCGCCCAGCGCGAACACCGGGGAGCTGTTTTTT. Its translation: CASSPPSANTGELFF.

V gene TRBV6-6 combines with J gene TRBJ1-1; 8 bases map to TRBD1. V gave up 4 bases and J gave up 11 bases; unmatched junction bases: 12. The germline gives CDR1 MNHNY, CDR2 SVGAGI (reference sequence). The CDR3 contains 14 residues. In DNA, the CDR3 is TGTGCCAGCAGTTCTTCTACAGGGGGGAATGCGGCTTTCTTT. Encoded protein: CASSSSTGGNAAFF.

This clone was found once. CDR3 amino acids: CASSVAAGVHNEQFF. The DNA for the CDR3 is TGTGCCAGCAGCGTAGCAGCGGGGGTCCACAATGAGCAGTTCTTC. V and J are TRBV9 and TRBJ2-1; 8 bases are shared with TRBD2. The CDR3 has 15 amino acids. V was pared by 0 bases and J by 5 bases, with 4 bases of the junction left unmatched. Germline lookup yields CDR1 SGDLS and CDR2 YYNGEE.

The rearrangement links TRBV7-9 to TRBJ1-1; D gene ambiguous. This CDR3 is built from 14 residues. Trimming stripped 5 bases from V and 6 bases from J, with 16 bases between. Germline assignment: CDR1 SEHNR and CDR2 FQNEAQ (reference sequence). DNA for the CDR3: TGTGCCAGCAGCCCCCTATGGGGAGTCGCTGAAGCTTTCTTT. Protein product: CASSPLWGVAEAFF.

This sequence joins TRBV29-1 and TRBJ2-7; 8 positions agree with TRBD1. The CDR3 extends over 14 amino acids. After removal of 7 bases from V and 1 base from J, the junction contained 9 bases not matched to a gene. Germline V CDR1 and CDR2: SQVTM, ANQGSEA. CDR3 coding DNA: TGCAGCGCCCGACACGGGACAGGATCCTACGAGCAGTACTTC. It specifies CSARHGTGSYEQYF.

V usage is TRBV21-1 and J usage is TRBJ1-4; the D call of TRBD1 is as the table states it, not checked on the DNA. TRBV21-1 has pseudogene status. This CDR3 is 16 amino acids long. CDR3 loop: CASSLTGGSANEKLFF. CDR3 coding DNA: TGTGCCAGCAGCCTTACAGGGGGCAGTGCTAATGAAAAACTGTTTTTT.

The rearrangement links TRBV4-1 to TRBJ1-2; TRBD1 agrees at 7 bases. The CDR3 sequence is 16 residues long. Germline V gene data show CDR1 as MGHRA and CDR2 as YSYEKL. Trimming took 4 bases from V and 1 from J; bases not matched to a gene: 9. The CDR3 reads CASSPRDSLFNYGYTF. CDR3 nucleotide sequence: TGCGCCAGCAGCCCCCGGGACAGCCTCTTTAACTATGGCTACACCTTC.

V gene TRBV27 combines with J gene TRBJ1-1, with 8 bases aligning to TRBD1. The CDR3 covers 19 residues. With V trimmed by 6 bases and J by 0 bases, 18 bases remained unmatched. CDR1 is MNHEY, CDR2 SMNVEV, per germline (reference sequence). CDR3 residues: CASSKWGVRQGTMNTEAFF. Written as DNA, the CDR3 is TGTGCCAGCAGCAAATGGGGGGTTCGACAGGGGACCATGAACACTGAAGCTTTCTTT.

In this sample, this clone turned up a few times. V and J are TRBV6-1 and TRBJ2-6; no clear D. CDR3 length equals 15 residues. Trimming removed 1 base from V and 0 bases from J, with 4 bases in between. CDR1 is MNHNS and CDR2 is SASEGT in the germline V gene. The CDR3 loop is CASSEGGSGANVLTF. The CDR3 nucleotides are TGTGCCAGCAGTGAAGGCGGCTCTGGGGCCAACGTCCTGACTTTC.

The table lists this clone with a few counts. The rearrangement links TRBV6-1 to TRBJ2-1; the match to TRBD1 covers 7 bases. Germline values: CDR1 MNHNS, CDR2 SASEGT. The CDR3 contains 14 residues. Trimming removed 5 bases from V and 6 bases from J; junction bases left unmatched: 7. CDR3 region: CASSTHRGTNEQFF. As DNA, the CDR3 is TGTGCCAGCAGTACTCACAGGGGAACCAATGAGCAGTTCTTC.

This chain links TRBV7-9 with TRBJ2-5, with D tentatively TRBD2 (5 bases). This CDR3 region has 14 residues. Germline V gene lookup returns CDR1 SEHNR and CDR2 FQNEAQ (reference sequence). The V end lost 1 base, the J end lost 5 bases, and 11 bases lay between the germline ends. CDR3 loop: CASSLVLGGETQYF. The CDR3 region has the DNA TGTGCCAGCAGCTTAGTCTTGGGCGGGGAGACCCAGTACTTC.

CDR3 DNA sequence: TGTGCCAGCAGTTTCGGACAGGTCACAGATACGCAGTATTTT. Amino acids: CASSFGQVTDTQYF. This sequence joins TRBV28 and TRBJ2-3; 7 nucleotides align to TRBD1. The CDR3 totals 14 residues. J was trimmed by 2 bases and V by 3 bases; bases with no gene match: 2. Per the germline V gene, CDR1 is MDHEN and CDR2 is SYDVKM. Filled out from reference TRBV28 and TRBJ2-3, the complete variable domain reads DVKVTQSSRYLVKRTGEKVFLECVQDMDHENMFWYRQDPGLGLRLIYFSYDVKMKEKGDIPEGYSVSREKKERFSLILESASTNQTSMYLCASSFGQVTDTQYFGPGTRLTVL.

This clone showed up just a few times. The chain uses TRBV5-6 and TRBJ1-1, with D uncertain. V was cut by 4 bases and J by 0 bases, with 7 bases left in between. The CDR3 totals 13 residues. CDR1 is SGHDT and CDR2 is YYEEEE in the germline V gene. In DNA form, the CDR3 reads TGTGCCAGCAGCGCCCGGGTGAACACTGAAGCTTTCTTT. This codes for CASSARVNTEAFF.

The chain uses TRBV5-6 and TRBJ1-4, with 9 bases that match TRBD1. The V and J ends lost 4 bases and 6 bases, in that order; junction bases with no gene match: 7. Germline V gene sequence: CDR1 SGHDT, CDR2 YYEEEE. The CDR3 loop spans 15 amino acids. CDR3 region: CASSDWDREYEKLFF. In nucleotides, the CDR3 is TGTGCCAGCAGCGACTGGGACAGGGAATATGAAAAACTGTTTTTT.

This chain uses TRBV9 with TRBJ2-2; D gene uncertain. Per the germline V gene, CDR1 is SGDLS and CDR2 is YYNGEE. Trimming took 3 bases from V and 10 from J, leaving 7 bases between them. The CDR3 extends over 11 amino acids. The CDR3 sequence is CASSGPSELFF. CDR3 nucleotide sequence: TGTGCCAGCAGCGGGCCGTCGGAGCTGTTTTTT.